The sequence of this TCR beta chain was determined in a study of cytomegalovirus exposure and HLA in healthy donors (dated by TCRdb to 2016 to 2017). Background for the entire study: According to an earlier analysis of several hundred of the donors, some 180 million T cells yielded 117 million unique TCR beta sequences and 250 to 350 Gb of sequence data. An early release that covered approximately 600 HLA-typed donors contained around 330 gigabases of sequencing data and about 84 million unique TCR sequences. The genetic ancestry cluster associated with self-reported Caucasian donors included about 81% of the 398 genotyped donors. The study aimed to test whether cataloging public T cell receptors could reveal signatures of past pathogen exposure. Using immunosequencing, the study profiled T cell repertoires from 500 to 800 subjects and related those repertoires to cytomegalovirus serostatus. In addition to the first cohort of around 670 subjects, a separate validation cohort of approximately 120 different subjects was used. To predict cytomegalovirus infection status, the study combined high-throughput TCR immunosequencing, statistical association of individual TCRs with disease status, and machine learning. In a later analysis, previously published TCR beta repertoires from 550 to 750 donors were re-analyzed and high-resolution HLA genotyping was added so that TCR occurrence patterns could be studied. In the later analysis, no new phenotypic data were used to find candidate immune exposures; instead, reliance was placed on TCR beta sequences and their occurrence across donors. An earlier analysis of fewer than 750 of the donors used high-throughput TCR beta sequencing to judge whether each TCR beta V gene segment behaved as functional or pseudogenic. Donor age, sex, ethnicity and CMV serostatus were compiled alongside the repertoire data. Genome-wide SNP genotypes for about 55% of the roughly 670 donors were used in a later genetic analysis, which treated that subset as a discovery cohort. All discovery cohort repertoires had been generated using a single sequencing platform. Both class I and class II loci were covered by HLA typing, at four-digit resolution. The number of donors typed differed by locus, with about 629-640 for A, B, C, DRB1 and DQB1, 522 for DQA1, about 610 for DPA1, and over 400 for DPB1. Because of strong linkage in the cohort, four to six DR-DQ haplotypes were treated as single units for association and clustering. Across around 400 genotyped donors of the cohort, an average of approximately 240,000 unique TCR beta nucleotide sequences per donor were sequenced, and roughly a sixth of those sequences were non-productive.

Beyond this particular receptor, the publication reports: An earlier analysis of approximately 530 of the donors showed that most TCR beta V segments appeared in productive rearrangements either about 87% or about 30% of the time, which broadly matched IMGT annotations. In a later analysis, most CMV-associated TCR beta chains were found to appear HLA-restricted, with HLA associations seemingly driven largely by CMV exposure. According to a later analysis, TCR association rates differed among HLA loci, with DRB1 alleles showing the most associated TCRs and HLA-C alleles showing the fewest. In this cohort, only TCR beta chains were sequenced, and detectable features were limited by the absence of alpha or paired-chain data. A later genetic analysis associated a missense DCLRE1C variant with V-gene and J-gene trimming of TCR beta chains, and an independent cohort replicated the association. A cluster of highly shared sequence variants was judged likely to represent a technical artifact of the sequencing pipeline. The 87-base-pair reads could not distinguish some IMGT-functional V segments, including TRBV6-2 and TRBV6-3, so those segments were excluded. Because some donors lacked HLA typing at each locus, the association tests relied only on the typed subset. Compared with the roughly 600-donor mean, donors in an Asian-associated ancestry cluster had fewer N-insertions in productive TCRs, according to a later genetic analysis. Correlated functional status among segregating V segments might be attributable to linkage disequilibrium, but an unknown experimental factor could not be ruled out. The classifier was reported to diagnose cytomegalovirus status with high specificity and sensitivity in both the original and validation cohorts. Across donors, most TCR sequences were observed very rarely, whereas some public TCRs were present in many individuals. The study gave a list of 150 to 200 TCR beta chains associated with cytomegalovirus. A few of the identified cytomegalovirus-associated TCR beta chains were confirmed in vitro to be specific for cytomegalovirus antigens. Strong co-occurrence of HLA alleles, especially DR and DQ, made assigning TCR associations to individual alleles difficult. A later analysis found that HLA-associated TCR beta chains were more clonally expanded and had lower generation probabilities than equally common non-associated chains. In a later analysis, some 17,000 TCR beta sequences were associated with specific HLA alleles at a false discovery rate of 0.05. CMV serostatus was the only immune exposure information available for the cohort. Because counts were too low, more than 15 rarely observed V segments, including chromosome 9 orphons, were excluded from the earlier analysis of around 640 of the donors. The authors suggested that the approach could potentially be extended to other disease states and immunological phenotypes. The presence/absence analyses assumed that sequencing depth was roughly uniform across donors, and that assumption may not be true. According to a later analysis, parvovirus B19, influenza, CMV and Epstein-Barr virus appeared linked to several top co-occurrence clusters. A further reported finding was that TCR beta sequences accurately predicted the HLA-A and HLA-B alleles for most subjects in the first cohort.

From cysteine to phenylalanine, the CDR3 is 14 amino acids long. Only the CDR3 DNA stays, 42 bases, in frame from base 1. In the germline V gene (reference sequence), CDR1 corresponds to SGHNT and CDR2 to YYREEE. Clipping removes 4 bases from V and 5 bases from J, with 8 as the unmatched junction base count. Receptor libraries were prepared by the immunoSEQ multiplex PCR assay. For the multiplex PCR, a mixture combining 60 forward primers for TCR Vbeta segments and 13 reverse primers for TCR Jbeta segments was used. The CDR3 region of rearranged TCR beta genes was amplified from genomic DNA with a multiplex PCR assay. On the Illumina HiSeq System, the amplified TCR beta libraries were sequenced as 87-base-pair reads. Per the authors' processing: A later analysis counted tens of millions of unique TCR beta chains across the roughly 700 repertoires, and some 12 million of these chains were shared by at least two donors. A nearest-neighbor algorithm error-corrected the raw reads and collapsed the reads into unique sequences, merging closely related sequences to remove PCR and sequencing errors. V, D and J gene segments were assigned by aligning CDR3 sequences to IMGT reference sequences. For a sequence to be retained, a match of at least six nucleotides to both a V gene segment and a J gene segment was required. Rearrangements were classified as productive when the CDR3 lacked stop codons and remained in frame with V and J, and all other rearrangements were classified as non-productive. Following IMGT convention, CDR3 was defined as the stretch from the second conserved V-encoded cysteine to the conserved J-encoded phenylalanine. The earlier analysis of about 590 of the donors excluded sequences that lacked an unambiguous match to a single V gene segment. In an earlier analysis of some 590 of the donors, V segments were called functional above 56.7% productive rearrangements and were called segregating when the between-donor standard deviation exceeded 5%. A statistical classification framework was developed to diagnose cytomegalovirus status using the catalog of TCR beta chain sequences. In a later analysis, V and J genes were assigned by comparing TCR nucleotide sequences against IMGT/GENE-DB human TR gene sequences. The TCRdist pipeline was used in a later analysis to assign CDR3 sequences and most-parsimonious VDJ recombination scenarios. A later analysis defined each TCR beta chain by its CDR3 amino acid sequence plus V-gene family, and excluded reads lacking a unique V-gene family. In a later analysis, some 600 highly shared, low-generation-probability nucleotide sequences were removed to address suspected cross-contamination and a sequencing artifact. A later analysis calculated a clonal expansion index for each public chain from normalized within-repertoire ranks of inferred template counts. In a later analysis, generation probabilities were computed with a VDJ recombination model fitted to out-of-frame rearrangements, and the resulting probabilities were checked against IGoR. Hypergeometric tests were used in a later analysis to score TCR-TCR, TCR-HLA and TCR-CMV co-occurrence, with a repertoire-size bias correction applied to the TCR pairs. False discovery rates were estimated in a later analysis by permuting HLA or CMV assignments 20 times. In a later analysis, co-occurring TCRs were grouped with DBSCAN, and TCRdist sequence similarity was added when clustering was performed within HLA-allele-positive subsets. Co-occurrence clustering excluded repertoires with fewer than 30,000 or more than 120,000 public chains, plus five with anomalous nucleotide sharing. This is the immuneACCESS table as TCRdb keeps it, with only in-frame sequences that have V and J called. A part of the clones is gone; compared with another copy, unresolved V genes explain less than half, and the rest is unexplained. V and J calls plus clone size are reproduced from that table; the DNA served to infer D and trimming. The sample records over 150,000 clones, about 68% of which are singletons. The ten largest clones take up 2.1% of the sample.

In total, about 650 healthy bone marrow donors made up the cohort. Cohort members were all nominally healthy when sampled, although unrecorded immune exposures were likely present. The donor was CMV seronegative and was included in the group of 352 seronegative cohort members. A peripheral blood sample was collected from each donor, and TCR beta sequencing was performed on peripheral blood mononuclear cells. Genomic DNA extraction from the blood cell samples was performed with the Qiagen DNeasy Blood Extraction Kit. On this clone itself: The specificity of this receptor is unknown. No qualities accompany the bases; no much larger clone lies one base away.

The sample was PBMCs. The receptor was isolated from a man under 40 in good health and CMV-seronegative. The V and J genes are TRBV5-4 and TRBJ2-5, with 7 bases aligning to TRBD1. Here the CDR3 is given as CASSVRQGRETQYF. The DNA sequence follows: TGTGCCAGCAGCGTAAGACAGGGAAGGGAGACCCAGTACTTC.